This TCR beta chain was recovered during a study of regulatory T cells in long-lasting Graves disease. Study-level information: Antithyroid drug exposure in newly diagnosed Graves' patients had lasted under 3 months.

Time point meaning: newly diagnosed GD, antithyroid drugs for less than 3 months. PBMC-extracted RNA yielded the TCR library. This CDR3 spans 17 amino acids. CDR1 is MNHNS and CDR2 is SASEGT in the germline V gene. Deletions cut 2 bases from V and 0 bases from J, with 14 bases between. Assembly of TCR beta libraries relied on iRepertoire HTBI primers together with Arm-PCR of CDR3 regions. TCRdb reprocessed the multiplex PCR reads via MiXCR and lists one record per CDR3 protein. The top ten hold 20% to 25% of the sample, which has about 420,000 distinct CDR3 sequences, around 17% seen once. The study, taken as a whole, reports: Persistent cases of Graves' showed reduced TCR diversity relative to newly diagnosed patients.

This clonotype has just a few counts. Antigen: not known. This sample also appeared in a second study, on T cells in Graves' hyperthyroidism and ophthalmopathy. This second study says: The authors' 13 V-J model separated ophthalmopathy from stable hyperthyroidism.

Sample: peripheral blood mononuclear cells (PBMCs), taken at new diagnosis, from a patient treated with antithyroid drugs. This chain joins TRBV6-1 and TRBJ2-1, with a weak D call TRBD2 (7 bases). The sequence was collected from a woman aged 18-29 years with Graves disease. Here the CDR3 reads CASSERGGVSSYNEQFF. CDR3 coding DNA: TGTGCCAGCAGTGAAAGGGGGGGTGTTAGCTCCTACAATGAGCAGTTCTTC.